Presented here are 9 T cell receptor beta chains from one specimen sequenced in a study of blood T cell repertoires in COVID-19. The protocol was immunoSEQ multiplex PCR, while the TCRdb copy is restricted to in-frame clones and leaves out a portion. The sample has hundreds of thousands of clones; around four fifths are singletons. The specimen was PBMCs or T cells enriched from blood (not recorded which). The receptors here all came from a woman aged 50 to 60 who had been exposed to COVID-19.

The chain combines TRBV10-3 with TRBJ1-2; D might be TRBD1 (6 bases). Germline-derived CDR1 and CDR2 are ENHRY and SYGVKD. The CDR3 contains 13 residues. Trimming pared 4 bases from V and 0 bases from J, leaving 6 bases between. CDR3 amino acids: CAISGTANYGYTF. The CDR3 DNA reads TGTGCCATCAGTGGGACAGCTAACTATGGCTACACCTTC.

Here the CDR3 reads CASRDFYMNTEAFF. CDR3 bases: TGTGCCAGCCGGGATTTTTACATGAACACTGAAGCTTTCTTT. The rearrangement uses TRBV19 and TRBJ1-1; D call uncertain. The CDR3 covers 14 residues. V was clipped by 9 bases and J by 0 bases, with 14 bases between them. Germline V gene data show CDR1 as LNHDA and CDR2 as SQIVND (reference sequence).

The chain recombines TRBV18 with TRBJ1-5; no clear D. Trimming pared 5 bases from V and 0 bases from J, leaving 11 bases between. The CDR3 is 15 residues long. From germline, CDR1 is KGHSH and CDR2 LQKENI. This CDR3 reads CASSEGVYSNQPQHF. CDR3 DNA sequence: TGTGCCAGCTCAGAGGGTGTCTATAGCAATCAGCCCCAGCATTTT.

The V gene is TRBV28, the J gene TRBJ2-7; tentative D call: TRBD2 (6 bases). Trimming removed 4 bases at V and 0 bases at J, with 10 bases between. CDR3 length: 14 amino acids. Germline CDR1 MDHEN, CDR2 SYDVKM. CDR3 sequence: CASSSRDSSYEQYF. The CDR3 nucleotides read TGTGCCAGCAGTTCGCGGGACTCCTCCTACGAGCAGTACTTC.

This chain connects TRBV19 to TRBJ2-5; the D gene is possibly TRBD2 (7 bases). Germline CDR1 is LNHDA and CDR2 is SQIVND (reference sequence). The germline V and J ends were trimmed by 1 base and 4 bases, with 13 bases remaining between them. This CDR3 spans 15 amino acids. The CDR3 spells CASSIGGGLRETQYF. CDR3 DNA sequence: TGTGCCAGTAGTATAGGCGGGGGCCTGCGAGAGACCCAGTACTTC.

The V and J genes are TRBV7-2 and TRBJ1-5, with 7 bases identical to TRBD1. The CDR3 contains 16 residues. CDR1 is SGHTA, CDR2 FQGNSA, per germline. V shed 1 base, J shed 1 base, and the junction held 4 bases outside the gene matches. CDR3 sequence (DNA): TGTGCCAGCAGCTTAGAAGGGACAGTCAGCAATCAGCCCCAGCATTTT. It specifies CASSLEGTVSNQPQHF.

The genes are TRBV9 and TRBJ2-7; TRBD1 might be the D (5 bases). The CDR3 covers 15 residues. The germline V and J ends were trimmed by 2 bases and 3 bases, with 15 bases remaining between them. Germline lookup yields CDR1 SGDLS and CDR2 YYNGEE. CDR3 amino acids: CASSVTEQAGYEQYF. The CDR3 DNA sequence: TGTGCCAGCAGCGTTACTGAACAGGCAGGCTACGAGCAGTACTTC. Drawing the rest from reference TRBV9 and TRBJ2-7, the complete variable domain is DSGVTQTPKHLITATGQRVTLRCSPRSGDLSVYWYQQSLDQGLQFLIQYYNGEERAKGNILERFSAQQFPDLHSELNLSSLELGDSALYFCASSVTEQAGYEQYFGPGTRLTVT.

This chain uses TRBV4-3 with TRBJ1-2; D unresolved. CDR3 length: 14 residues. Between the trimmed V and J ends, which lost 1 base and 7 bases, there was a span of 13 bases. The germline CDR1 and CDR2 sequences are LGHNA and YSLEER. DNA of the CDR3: TGCGCCAGCAGCCAAGTAGGCCAGGCAGGTGGCTACACCTTC. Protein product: CASSQVGQAGGYTF.

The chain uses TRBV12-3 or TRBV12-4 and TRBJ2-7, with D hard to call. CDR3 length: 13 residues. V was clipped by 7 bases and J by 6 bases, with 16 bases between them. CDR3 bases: TGTGCCAGCACCCCTCCGGGTCGTCGCGAGCAGTACTTC. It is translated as CASTPPGRREQYF.